The sequence of this TCR beta chain was determined in a study of identical twins. V dropped 0 bases and J dropped 3 bases, with 6 bases sitting between them. The CDR3 covers 13 residues. Germline-derived CDR1 and CDR2 are SGHRS and YFSETQ. Each CDR3 protein gets one entry after TCRdb re-called the 5' RACE reads with MiXCR. The sample consists of about 1.7 million distinct CDR3 sequences, around 33% of them appearing once. This chain connects TRBV5-1 to TRBJ1-1; D is unresolved. The receptor comes from a newborn girl in good health. Sequences were obtained from cord blood. The CDR3 loop reads CASSLGDYTEAFF. Written as DNA, the CDR3 is TGCGCCAGCAGCTTGGGTGATTACACTGAAGCTTTCTTT. Using reference TRBV5-1 and TRBJ1-1 for the parts outside the CDR3, the full variable domain is KAGVTQTPRYLIKTRGQQVTLSCSPISGHRSVSWYQQTPGQGLQFLFEYFSETQRNKGNFPGRFSGRQFSNSRSEMNVSTLELGDSALYLCASSLGDYTEAFFGQGTRLTVV.